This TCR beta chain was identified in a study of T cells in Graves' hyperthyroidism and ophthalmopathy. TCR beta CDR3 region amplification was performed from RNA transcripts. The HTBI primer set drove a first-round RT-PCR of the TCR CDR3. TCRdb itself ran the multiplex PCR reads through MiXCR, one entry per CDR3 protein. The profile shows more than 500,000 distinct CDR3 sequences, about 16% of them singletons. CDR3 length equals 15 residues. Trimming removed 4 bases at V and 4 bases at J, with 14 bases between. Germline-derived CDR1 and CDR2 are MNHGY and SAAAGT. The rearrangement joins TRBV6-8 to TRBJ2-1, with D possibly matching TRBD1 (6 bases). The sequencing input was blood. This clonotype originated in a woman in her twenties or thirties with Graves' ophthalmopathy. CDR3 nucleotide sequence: TGTGCCAGCAGTTCACCAGGGGACCCTTACAATGAGCAGTTCTTC. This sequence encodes CASSSPGDPYNEQFF.